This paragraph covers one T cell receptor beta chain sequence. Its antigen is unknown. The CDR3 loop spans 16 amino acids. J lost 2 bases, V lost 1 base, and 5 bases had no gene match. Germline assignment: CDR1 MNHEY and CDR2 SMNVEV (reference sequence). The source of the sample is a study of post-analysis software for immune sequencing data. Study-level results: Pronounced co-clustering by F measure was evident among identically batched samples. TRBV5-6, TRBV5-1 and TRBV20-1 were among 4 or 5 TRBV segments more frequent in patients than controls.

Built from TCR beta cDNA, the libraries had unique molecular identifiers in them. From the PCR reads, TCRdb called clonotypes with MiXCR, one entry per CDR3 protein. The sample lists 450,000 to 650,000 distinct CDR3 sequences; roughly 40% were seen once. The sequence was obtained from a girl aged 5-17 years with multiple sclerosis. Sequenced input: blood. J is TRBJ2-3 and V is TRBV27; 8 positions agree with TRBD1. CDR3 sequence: CASSLWTDRATDTQYF. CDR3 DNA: TGTGCCAGCAGTTTATGGACGGACAGGGCCACAGATACGCAGTATTTT.